The 25 T cell receptor beta chains listed next were all sequenced from one sample in a study of CD8+ T cells in alopecia areata. Extracted RNA was reverse transcribed, and the resulting cDNA served as sequencing template. Data came from immunoSEQ multiplex PCR; TCRdb stores just in-frame clones and leaves some out. This table holds more than 200,000 clones, approximately 61% found once. The specimen comprised CD4+ T cells sorted from blood, sampled at week 0. Receptors were obtained from a human donor with alopecia areata.

Concerning this clone itself: At the DNA level, this CDR3 is encoded by other sequences in the same sample as well. The chain is built from TRBV30 and TRBJ2-6; unclear D gene. In germline, CDR1 is GTSNPN, CDR2 SVGIG (reference sequence). V lost 2 bases and J 3 bases, leaving 5 bases between the germline ends. The CDR3 has 13 amino acids. CDR3 amino acids: CAWSSSGANVLTF. For the CDR3, the DNA is TGTGCCTGGAGTTCTAGTGGGGCCAACGTCCTGACTTTC.

V and J are TRBV14 and TRBJ2-5, with 7 bases identical to TRBD2. There are 13 residues in the CDR3. From germline, CDR1 is SGHDN and CDR2 FVKESK. V was clipped by 9 bases and J by 1 base; unmatched bases: 5. For the CDR3, the DNA is TGTGCCAGTAAGGGACTATTCCAAGAGACCCAGTACTTC. Protein product: CASKGLFQETQYF.

V usage is TRBV15 and J usage is TRBJ1-1; D is perhaps TRBD1 (5 bases). The germline V and J ends were trimmed by 1 base and 7 bases, with 16 bases remaining between them. The CDR3 length is 15 residues. Germline V gene lookup returns CDR1 LNHNV and CDR2 YYDKDF (reference sequence). The CDR3 loop is CATSRVASGPVEAFF. CDR3 sequence (DNA): TGTGCCACCAGCAGAGTCGCCTCAGGGCCCGTTGAAGCTTTCTTT.

The chain couples TRBV2 to TRBJ1-5, with TRBD1 matching over 8 bases. The length of the CDR3 is 14 residues. Germline CDR1 reads SNHLY; CDR2 reads FYNNEI. V lost 6 bases and J lost 7; bases outside the gene matches: 8. The CDR3 sequence: CASRAGQGRQPQHF. CDR3 in DNA: TGTGCCAGCAGGGCCGGACAGGGTCGCCAGCCCCAGCATTTT.

This clone was seen a handful of times. This sequence joins TRBV9 and TRBJ2-1; perhaps TRBD2 as D (6 bases). The CDR3 runs 16 residues. Trimming took 0 bases from V and 6 from J, leaving 16 bases between them. The germline gives CDR1 SGDLS, CDR2 YYNGEE. The CDR3 here is CASSVAGVGQTNEQFF. The CDR3 DNA reads as TGTGCCAGCAGCGTAGCGGGGGTGGGCCAGACCAATGAGCAGTTCTTC. Full variable domain (outside the CDR3, taken from reference TRBV9 and TRBJ2-1): DSGVTQTPKHLITATGQRVTLRCSPRSGDLSVYWYQQSLDQGLQFLIQYYNGEERAKGNILERFSAQQFPDLHSELNLSSLELGDSALYFCASSVAGVGQTNEQFFGPGTRLTVL.

In this sample, this clone turned up a few times. The same CDR3 is also encoded by other DNA sequences in this sample. V gene TRBV4-1 combines with J gene TRBJ2-6; D is undetermined. Per the germline V gene, CDR1 is MGHRA and CDR2 is YSYEKL. This CDR3 comprises 15 residues. The V and J ends lost 1 base and 4 bases respectively, with 8 bases between them. The CDR3 is CASSQVGSGANVLTF. The DNA of the CDR3 is TGCGCCAGCAGCCAAGTGGGATCGGGGGCCAACGTCCTGACTTTC.

V usage is TRBV30 and J usage is TRBJ1-2, with 9 bases identical to TRBD1. Germline CDR1 is GTSNPN and CDR2 is SVGIG (reference sequence). This CDR3 contains 17 residues. With 0 bases clipped from V and 2 bases from J, the junction kept 10 bases outside the gene matches. The DNA of the CDR3 is TGTGCCTGGAGTGTACTAAGGGGCGACAGGGGGAACTATGGCTACACCTTC. Translated: CAWSVLRGDRGNYGYTF. Full variable domain (rest looked up from reference TRBV30 and TRBJ1-2): SQTIHQWPATLVQPVGSPLSLECTVEGTSNPNLYWYRQAAGRGLQLLFYSVGIGQISSEVPQNLSASRPQDRQFILSSKKLLLSDSGFYLCAWSVLRGDRGNYGYTFGSGTRLTVV.

The chain has TRBV6-6 and TRBJ1-6; D not certain. Germline V gene data show CDR1 as MNHNY and CDR2 as SVGAGI (reference sequence). There are 13 residues in the CDR3. Trimming cost V 4 bases and J 14 bases, with 15 bases left between them. The CDR3 spells CASSSDYLWALHF. CDR3 bases: TGTGCCAGCAGTTCCGATTATCTGTGGGCCCTCCACTTT.

The chain has TRBV5-1 and TRBJ2-3, with 7 bases aligning to TRBD1. V dropped 3 bases and J dropped 6; count of bases not matched to a gene: 7. Germline V gives CDR1 SGHRS, CDR2 YFSETQ. The CDR3 runs 14 residues. The CDR3 bases are TGCGCCAGCAGCTCAGGGACAGCTAGCGATACGCAGTATTTT. This translates into CASSSGTASDTQYF.

Comments on this clone: Other DNA sequences in the sample encode the same CDR3. CDR3 in DNA: TGTGCCAGCAGCTTGGCGGGGTTAGAGACCCAGTACTTC. Translating gives CASSLAGLETQYF. The chain joins TRBV5-6 to TRBJ2-5, with D possibly being TRBD2 (5 bases). CDR1 is SGHDT and CDR2 is YYEEEE in the germline V gene. Trimming shortened V by 0 bases and J by 4 bases, and 7 bases separated the two germline ends. This CDR3 is built from 13 residues.

Details on this clone: One end of the junction varies from germline; a read error may be responsible. This chain links TRBV27 with TRBJ2-7; D is unresolved. The CDR3 spans 9 residues. Germline CDR1 is MNHEY and CDR2 is SMNVEV (reference sequence). The CDR3 here is CASSLRANF. CDR3 nucleotide sequence: TGTGCCAGTAGTCTCCGGGCCAACTTC.

The chain carries TRBV5-6 and TRBJ1-6; D remains unclear. Trimming pared 1 base from V and 7 bases from J, leaving 6 bases between. Germline CDR1 is SGHDT and CDR2 is YYEEEE. The CDR3 runs to 13 residues. The CDR3 region has the DNA TGTGCCAGCAGCTTGACGATAAATTCACCCCTCCACTTT. This sequence encodes CASSLTINSPLHF.

This chain links TRBV29-1 with TRBJ1-2; D uncertain. This CDR3 comprises 13 residues. The V gene lost 6 bases and the J gene lost 2 bases, with 13 bases spanning the gap. Germline loops: CDR1 SQVTM, CDR2 ANQGSEA. In DNA, the CDR3 is TGCAGCGTATACTTGAGCGGCAACTATGGCTACACCTTC. Translated: CSVYLSGNYGYTF.

The chain carries TRBV9 and TRBJ1-2; TRBD1 agrees at 7 bases. Germline-derived CDR1 and CDR2 are SGDLS and YYNGEE. The J segment lost 3 bases and the V segment lost 7 bases, leaving 9 bases of the junction unmatched. The CDR3 extends over 14 amino acids. CDR3 protein: CASGRGGRDYGYTF. CDR3 bases: TGTGCCAGCGGAAGAGGGGGCAGGGACTATGGCTACACCTTC.

V and J are TRBV2 and TRBJ1-2, with D possibly being TRBD1 (5 bases). The germline V gene encodes CDR1 SNHLY and CDR2 FYNNEI. The germline V and J ends were trimmed by 6 bases and 2 bases, with 13 bases remaining between them. The CDR3 contains 14 residues. CDR3: CASRKDGANYGYTF. In DNA form, the CDR3 reads TGTGCCAGCAGGAAGGACGGGGCAAACTATGGCTACACCTTC.

This chain connects TRBV29-1 to TRBJ2-7; TRBD1 matches at 8 bases. The V segment lost 5 bases and the J segment 7 bases; nucleotides outside the gene matches: 10. The CDR3 totals 13 residues. CDR1 is SQVTM, CDR2 ANQGSEA, per germline. The CDR3 DNA follows: TGCAGCGTTCTCAAGCAGGGGGCCGGAGAGCAGTACTTC. This encodes CSVLKQGAGEQYF.

The count of this clone is one. The sample contains more than one DNA sequence encoding this CDR3. The chain employs TRBV27 and TRBJ2-2; 9 bases are a match to TRBD1. J lost 4 bases, V lost 3 bases, and 3 bases had no gene match. Germline V gives CDR1 MNHEY, CDR2 SMNVEV (reference sequence). The length of the CDR3 is 15 residues. The CDR3 is CASSFLTGGTGELFF. The CDR3 DNA reads TGTGCCAGCAGTTTTTTGACAGGGGGCACCGGGGAGCTGTTTTTT.

J is TRBJ2-7 and V is TRBV12-5; maybe TRBD1 (6 bases). The length of the CDR3 is 16 residues. Germline CDR1 LGHNT, CDR2 FRNRAP. With 2 bases removed from V and 4 bases from J, the gap between germline ends came to 18 bases. The CDR3 DNA reads as TGTGCTAGTGGTTTGCCATACCCCAGGGGTTCGTACGAGCAGTACTTC. It codes for CASGLPYPRGSYEQYF. Combining the CDR3 with reference TRBV12-5 and TRBJ2-7 gives the whole variable domain DARVTQTPRHKVTEMGQEVTMRCQPILGHNTVFWYRQTMMQGLELLAYFRNRAPLDDSGMPKDRFSAEMPDATLATLKIQPSEPRDSAVYFCASGLPYPRGSYEQYFGPGTRLTVT.

V and J are TRBV29-1 and TRBJ2-7; 9 nucleotides match TRBD2. Germline V gene sequence: CDR1 SQVTM, CDR2 ANQGSEA. The length of the CDR3 is 14 residues. V lost 4 bases, J lost 6 bases, and 10 bases stayed unmatched. The CDR3 spells CSVVYGSGGREQYF. The CDR3, as DNA: TGCAGCGTTGTATATGGTAGCGGGGGTCGCGAGCAGTACTTC.

V and J are TRBV20-1 and TRBJ1-1, with TRBD1 as a possible D gene (5 bases). Trimming removed 5 bases from V and 4 bases from J, with 8 bases in between. The CDR3 runs to 11 residues. Germline assignment: CDR1 DFQATT and CDR2 SNEGSKA (reference sequence). The chain's CDR3 is CSADDSTEAFF. The CDR3 DNA reads TGCAGTGCTGACGACAGCACTGAAGCTTTCTTT.

The chain is built from TRBV7-9 and TRBJ2-2; 9 bases line up with TRBD1. Per the germline V gene, CDR1 is SEHNR and CDR2 is FQNEAQ (reference sequence). The V gene end was trimmed by 5 bases and the J gene end by 3 bases; junction bases not matched to a gene: 7. The CDR3 has 16 amino acids. In DNA form, the CDR3 reads TGTGCCAGCAGCCAGACACAGGGGGCGGACACCGGGGAGCTGTTTTTT. Translating it yields CASSQTQGADTGELFF.

The genes are TRBV4-3 and TRBJ1-2; no clear D. The germline CDR1 and CDR2 sequences are LGHNA and YSLEER. Trimming pared 0 bases from V and 3 bases from J, leaving 14 bases between. The CDR3 is 16 residues long. Here the CDR3 reads CASSQEAGLPHYGYTF. The CDR3 nucleotides are TGCGCCAGCAGCCAAGAGGCCGGCCTCCCTCACTATGGCTACACCTTC.

This clone was detected once. This chain connects TRBV25-1 to TRBJ2-3; D uncertain. The CDR3 loop spans 14 amino acids. V lost 5 bases to trimming and J lost 1 base, with 10 bases between them. Germline loops: CDR1 MGHDK, CDR2 SYGVNS. CDR3 loop: CASSRAHRTDTQYF. The CDR3 DNA reads as TGTGCCAGCAGTCGAGCACACCGCACAGATACGCAGTATTTT.

V is TRBV27 and J is TRBJ1-1; D gene unclear. V shed 2 bases and J shed 5 bases, with 12 bases lying between them. Germline V gives CDR1 MNHEY, CDR2 SMNVEV (reference sequence). The CDR3 has 14 amino acids. This chain's CDR3 is CASSLGVGGTEAFF. CDR3 DNA: TGTGCCAGCAGTTTAGGGGTGGGAGGGACTGAAGCTTTCTTT.

The chain couples TRBV11-2 to TRBJ1-1, with D hard to call. The CDR3 has 12 amino acids. Trimming cost V 5 bases and J 5 bases, with 9 bases left between them. Germline V CDR1 and CDR2: SGHAT, FQNNGV. The CDR3 DNA reads TGTGCCAGCAGCCATTATGGGACTGAAGCTTTCTTT. Amino acids: CASSHYGTEAFF.